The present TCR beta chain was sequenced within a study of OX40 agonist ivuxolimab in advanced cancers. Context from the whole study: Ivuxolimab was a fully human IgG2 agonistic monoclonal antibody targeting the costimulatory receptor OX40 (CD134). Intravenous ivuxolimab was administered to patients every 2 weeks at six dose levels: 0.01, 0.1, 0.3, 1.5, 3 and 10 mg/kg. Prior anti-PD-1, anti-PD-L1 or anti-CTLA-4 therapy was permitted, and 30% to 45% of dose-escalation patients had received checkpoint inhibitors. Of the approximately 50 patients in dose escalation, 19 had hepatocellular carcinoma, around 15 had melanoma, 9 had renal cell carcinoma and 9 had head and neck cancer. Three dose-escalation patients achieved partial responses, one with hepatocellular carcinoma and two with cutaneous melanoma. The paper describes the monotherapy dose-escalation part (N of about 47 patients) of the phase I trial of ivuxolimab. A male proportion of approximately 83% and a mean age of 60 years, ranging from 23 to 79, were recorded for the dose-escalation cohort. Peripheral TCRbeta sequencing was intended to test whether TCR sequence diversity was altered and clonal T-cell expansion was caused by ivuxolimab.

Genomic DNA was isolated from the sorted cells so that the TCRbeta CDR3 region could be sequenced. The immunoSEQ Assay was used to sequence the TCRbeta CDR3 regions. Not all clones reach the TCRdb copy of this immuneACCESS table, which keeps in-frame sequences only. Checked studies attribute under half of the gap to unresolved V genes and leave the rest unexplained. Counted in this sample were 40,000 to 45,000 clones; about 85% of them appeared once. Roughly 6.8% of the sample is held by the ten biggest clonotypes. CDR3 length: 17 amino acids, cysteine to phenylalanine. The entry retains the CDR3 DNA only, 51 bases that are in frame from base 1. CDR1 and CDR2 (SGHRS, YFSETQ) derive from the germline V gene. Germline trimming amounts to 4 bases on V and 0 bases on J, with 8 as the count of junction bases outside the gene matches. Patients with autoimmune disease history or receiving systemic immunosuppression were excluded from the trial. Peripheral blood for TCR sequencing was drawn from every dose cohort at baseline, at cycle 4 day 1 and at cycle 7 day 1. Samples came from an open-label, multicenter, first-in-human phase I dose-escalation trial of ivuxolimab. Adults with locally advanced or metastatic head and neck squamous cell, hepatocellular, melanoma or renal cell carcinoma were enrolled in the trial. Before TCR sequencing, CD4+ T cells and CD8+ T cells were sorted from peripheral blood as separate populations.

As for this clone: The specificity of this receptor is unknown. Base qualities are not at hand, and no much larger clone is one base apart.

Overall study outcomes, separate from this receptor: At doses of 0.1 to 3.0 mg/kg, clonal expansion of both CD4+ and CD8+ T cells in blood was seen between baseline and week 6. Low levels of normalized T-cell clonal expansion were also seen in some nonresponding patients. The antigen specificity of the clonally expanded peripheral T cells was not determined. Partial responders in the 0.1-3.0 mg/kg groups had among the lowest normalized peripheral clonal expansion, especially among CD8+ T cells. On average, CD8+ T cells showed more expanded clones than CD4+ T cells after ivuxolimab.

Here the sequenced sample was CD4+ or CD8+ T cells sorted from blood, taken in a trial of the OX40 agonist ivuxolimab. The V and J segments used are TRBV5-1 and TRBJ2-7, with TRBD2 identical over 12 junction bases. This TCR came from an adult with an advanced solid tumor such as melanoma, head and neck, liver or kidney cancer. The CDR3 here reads CASSVRLAGESSYEQYF. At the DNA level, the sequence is TGCGCCAGCAGCGTACGACTAGCGGGGGAGAGCTCCTACGAGCAGTACTTC.